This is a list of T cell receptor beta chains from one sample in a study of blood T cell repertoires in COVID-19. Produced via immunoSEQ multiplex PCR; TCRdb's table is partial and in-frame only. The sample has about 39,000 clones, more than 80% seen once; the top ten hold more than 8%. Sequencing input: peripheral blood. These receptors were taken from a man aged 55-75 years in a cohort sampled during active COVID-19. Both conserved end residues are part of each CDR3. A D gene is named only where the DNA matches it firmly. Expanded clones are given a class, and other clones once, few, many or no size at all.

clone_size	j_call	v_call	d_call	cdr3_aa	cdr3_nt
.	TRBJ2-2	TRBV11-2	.	CASSPIRGNTGELFF	TGTGCCAGCAGCCCGATCAGGGGTAACACCGGGGAGCTGTTTTTT
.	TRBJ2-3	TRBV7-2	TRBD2	CASSLWYGGADTQYF	TGTGCCAGCAGCTTATGGTACGGGGGGGCAGATACGCAGTATTTT
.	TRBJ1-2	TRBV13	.	CASSLGAEYYGYTF	TGTGCCAGCAGCTTAGGGGCGGAATACTATGGCTACACCTTC
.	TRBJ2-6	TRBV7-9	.	CVAQVGGANVLTF	TGTGTCGCACAGGTAGGGGGGGCCAACGTCCTGACTTTC
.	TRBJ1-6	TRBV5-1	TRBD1	CASSLAGQGGSPLHF	TGCGCCAGCAGCTTGGCGGGACAGGGAGGCTCACCCCTCCACTTT
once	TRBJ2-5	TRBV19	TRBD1	CASTRTWDRGETQYF	TGTGCCAGTACGAGGACCTGGGACAGGGGTGAGACCCAGTACTTC
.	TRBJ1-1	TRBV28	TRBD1	CASSLRTGGVYTEAFF	TGTGCCAGCAGTTTAAGGACAGGGGGGGTCTACACTGAAGCTTTCTTT
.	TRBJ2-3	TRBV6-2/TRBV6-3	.	CASSYSQSDTQYF	TGTGCCAGCAGTTACTCGCAGTCGGATACGCAGTATTTT
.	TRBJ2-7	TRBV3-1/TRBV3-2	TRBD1	CASSQEGQGFEQYF	TGTGCCAGCAGCCAAGAGGGACAGGGTTTCGAGCAGTACTTC
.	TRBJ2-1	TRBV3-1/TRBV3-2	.	CASSQSRNEQFF	TGTGCCAGCAGCCAAAGCCGCAATGAGCAGTTCTTC
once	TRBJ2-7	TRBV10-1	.	CASSESRGMMRDEQYF	TGCGCCAGCAGTGAGAGTCGGGGTATGATGCGGGACGAGCAGTACTTC
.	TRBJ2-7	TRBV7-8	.	CASSYLDRIYEQYF	TGTGCCAGCAGCTACTTGGACAGAATCTACGAGCAGTACTTC
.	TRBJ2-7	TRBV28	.	CATKHRTVRYEQYF	TGTGCCACCAAGCATAGGACTGTCAGGTACGAGCAGTACTTC
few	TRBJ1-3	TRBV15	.	CATSRTSEGNTIYF	TGTGCCACCAGCAGGACTTCGGAGGGAAACACCATATATTTT
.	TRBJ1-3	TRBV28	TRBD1	CASSQGQISGNTIYF	TGTGCCAGCAGTCAGGGACAGATCTCTGGAAACACCATATATTTT
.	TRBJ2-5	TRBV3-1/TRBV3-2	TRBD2	CASSQSGGPQETQYF	TGTGCCAGCAGCCAATCGGGGGGACCCCAAGAGACCCAGTACTTC
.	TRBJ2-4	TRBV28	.	CASSSRQRNLAKNIQYF	TGTGCCAGCAGTTCCCGGCAGCGAAATCTAGCCAAAAACATTCAGTACTTC